These T cell receptor beta chains were read from a single sample in a study of Tregs in tolerant kidney transplant recipients. Measured with immunoSEQ multiplex PCR; TCRdb has only the in-frame clones, and not every one. The table includes some 90,000 clones, around nine tenths detected once. Input material: CD8+ T cells from blood. The receptor source for this set is a human donor in good health. Both conserved end residues are part of each CDR3. D genes are given only for firm matches. Clone size is given for some rows only: seen once, a few or many times, or a class if the clone is expanded.

>TRBJ2-7|TRBD2|TRBV27|-
CASSSPTSGRYEQYF
TGTGCCAGCAGTTCCCCGACTAGCGGAAGGTACGAGCAGTACTTC
>TRBJ2-1|TRBD1|TRBV7-9|-
CASSSDRGDTEQFF
TGTGCCAGCAGCTCGGACAGGGGAGATACTGAGCAGTTCTTC
>TRBJ2-1|TRBD2|TRBV6-5|-
CASSLVAGLYNEQFF
TGTGCCAGCAGCCTAGTAGCGGGACTTTACAATGAGCAGTTCTTC
>TRBJ2-2|TRBD1|TRBV7-9|-
CASSPGQGITGELFF
TGTGCCAGCAGCCCCGGACAGGGGATTACCGGGGAGCTGTTTTTT
>TRBJ2-3|-|TRBV27|-
CASSATSWARDTQYF
TGTGCCAGCAGTGCGACCTCTTGGGCCCGGGATACGCAGTATTTT
>TRBJ1-1|-|TRBV30|once
CAWSVRREAFF
TGTGCCTGGAGTGTACGGCGAGAAGCTTTCTTT
>TRBJ2-7|-|TRBV7-9|once
CASAEAGRFEQYF
TGTGCCAGCGCGGAGGCAGGACGGTTCGAGCAGTACTTC
>TRBJ2-7|TRBD2|TRBV27|-
CASRTSGRAYEQYF
TGTGCCAGCAGGACTAGCGGGAGGGCGTACGAGCAGTACTTC
>TRBJ1-2|-|TRBV29-1|-
CSVEDRVMNRYGYTF
TGCAGCGTTGAAGATCGGGTTATGAACCGCTATGGCTACACCTTC
>TRBJ2-1|-|TRBV2|-
CASNKGHPSSYNEQFF
TGTGCCAGCAACAAAGGACACCCGAGCTCCTACAATGAGCAGTTCTTC
>TRBJ2-3|TRBD2|TRBV7-9|-
CASSQREGNTDTQYF
TGTGCCAGCAGCCAGCGGGAGGGGAACACAGATACGCAGTATTTT
>TRBJ1-2|TRBD1|TRBV5-6|-
CASSFQGQNYGYTF
TGTGCCAGCAGCTTCCAGGGACAGAACTATGGCTACACCTTC
>TRBJ2-1|-|TRBV4-1|-
CASSLEGSAYNEQFF
TGCGCCAGCAGCCTAGAGGGGAGCGCCTACAATGAGCAGTTCTTC
>TRBJ2-7|TRBD1|TRBV27|-
CASSLSPGTGDYEQYF
TGTGCCAGCAGTTTATCCCCCGGGACAGGGGATTACGAGCAGTACTTC
>TRBJ1-1|-|TRBV6-1|once
CASSDPTDHLGTTEAFF
TGTGCCAGCAGTGACCCGACAGACCATCTCGGGACCACTGAAGCTTTCTTT
>TRBJ2-3|-|TRBV27|-
CASSFSGTSTDTQYF
TGTGCCAGCAGTTTCTCCGGGACAAGCACAGATACGCAGTATTTT
>TRBJ1-4|-|TRBV29-1|-
CSVASGATNEKLFF
TGCAGCGTTGCTAGTGGTGCAACTAATGAAAAACTGTTTTTT
>TRBJ2-7|-|TRBV10-2|once
CASRYRGGSYEQYF
TGCGCCAGCAGATACAGGGGAGGGTCCTACGAGCAGTACTTC
>TRBJ2-7|-|TRBV9|-
CASSAGRLGYEQYF
TGTGCCAGCAGTGCCGGCCGCCTAGGTTACGAGCAGTACTTC
>TRBJ2-7|-|TRBV4-1|-
CASSHAGGYEQYF
TGCGCCAGCAGCCATGCAGGGGGGTACGAGCAGTACTTC
>TRBJ2-7|-|TRBV6-5|-
CASTTNAMSYEQYF
TGTGCCAGCACCACCAACGCAATGTCCTACGAGCAGTACTTC
>TRBJ2-7|-|TRBV5-1|-
CASSARGQLHEQYF
TGCGCCAGCAGCGCCCGAGGGCAGCTCCACGAGCAGTACTTC
>TRBJ2-1|-|TRBV10-3|-
CAISEMGYNEQFF
TGTGCCATCAGTGAAATGGGATACAATGAGCAGTTCTTC
>TRBJ1-3|-|TRBV7-9|-
CASSLGFGDSGNTIYF
TGTGCCAGCAGCTTAGGATTCGGTGACTCTGGAAACACCATATATTTT